The clone carrying this T cell receptor beta chain was found a few times. A clone one base away is much larger, so this may be a read error. The data originate from a study of regulatory T cells in long-lasting Graves disease. Time point given: newly diagnosed GD, antithyroid drugs for less than 3 months. Researchers made the TCR library from RNA that was extracted from PBMCs. As collected, the peripheral blood samples measured 7.5 to 10 milliliters each and went into EDTA tubes. Combining iRepertoire HTBI primers with Arm-PCR of CDR3 regions, the authors built TCR beta libraries. TCRdb analysed the multiplex PCR reads with MiXCR anew, one entry per CDR3 protein. The sample holds roughly 350,000 distinct CDR3 sequences, around 17% seen once. In addition, the sample was reused for a study of T cells in Graves' hyperthyroidism and ophthalmopathy.

The receptor's source is a man aged 40-50 years with Graves disease. Sequencing used peripheral blood mononuclear cells (PBMCs), obtained at new diagnosis, from a patient treated with antithyroid drugs.

CDR3 amino acids: CASSLPGFGTDTRYF. The CDR3 region has the DNA TGTGCCAGCAGCTTGCCGGGATTCGGCACAGATACGCGGTATTTT. This rearrangement joins TRBV5-4 to TRBJ2-3, with D possibly TRBD2 on 5 matching bases. The V gene's germline CDR1 is SGHNT and CDR2 YYREEE (reference sequence). CDR3 length: 15 amino acids.